The 20 T cell receptor beta chains below all came from one sample that was sequenced in a study of Ad26.COV2.S vaccination and SARS-CoV-2 variants. Libraries were prepared by immunoSEQ multiplex PCR; TCRdb keeps only in-frame clonotypes and omits some of them. Among under 600,000 clones listed, 80% to 90% were seen once. Stated treatment: 15 to 20 received Ad26.COV2.S at low or high dose, single or two shots; a few received placebo; per-sample allocation not given. On day 63 after the first injection, vaccine and placebo recipients gave samples. The sequencing here drew on peripheral blood, taken in a trial of Ad26.COV2.S vaccine versus placebo. These receptors were obtained from a person between 18 and 65 years old who received the Ad26.COV2.S COVID-19 vaccine or a placebo.

This clone has more than one count but fewer than ten. The V call is TRBV6-5, the J call TRBJ2-7; the D gene could be TRBD1 or TRBD2 (5 bases each). This CDR3 region has 15 residues. V lost 2 bases, J lost 0 bases, and 11 bases lay in between. Germline V gives CDR1 MNHEY, CDR2 SVGAGI. CDR3: CASSYNEGLSYEQYF. The CDR3 DNA sequence: TGTGCCAGCAGTTACAATGAGGGGCTCTCCTACGAGCAGTACTTC.

A note on this clone: The germline gene is not matched at one end of the junction; a read error may be the cause. The genes are TRBV7-9 and TRBJ2-7, with 8 nucleotides matching TRBD2. CDR3 length: 12 residues. The germline CDR1 and CDR2 sequences are SEHNR and FQNEAQ (reference sequence). As DNA, the CDR3 is TGTGCCAGCAGCATAGCGGGAAACGAGCAGTACTTC. This gives the protein CASSIAGNEQYF.

The chain couples TRBV7-9 to TRBJ2-1; 11 nucleotides line up with TRBD2. V was pared by 2 bases and J by 4 bases, with 10 bases of the junction left unmatched. The germline V gene encodes CDR1 SEHNR and CDR2 FQNEAQ (reference sequence). The CDR3 length is 18 residues. CDR3 DNA sequence: TGTGCCAGCAGCTTACCCGGCACTAGCGGGGGACGTTACAATGAGCAGTTCTTC. Residues: CASSLPGTSGGRYNEQFF. The whole variable domain, filled in from reference TRBV7-9 and TRBJ2-1, reads DTGVSQNPRHKITKRGQNVTFRCDPISEHNRLYWYRQTLGQGPEFLTYFQNEAQLEKSRLLSDRFSAERPKGSFSTLEIQRTEQGDSAMYLCASSLPGTSGGRYNEQFFGPGTRLTVL.

The chain uses TRBV29-1 and TRBJ2-7; 8 nucleotides agree with TRBD1. The CDR3 is 13 residues long. V was clipped by 7 bases and J by 5 bases; unmatched bases: 10. CDR1 is SQVTM and CDR2 is ANQGSEA in the germline V gene. CDR3 in DNA: TGCAGCGGCAAGGTGGCAGGGGGCGACGAGCAGTACTTC. This sequence encodes CSGKVAGGDEQYF.

The chain has TRBV2 and TRBJ2-5, with D uncertain. V lost 6 bases and J lost 0, with 5 bases in between. Germline V gene data show CDR1 as SNHLY and CDR2 as FYNNEI. The CDR3 covers 12 residues. The chain's CDR3 is CASRQYQETQYF. Here the CDR3 DNA reads TGTGCCAGCAGGCAGTACCAAGAGACCCAGTACTTC.

This sequence joins TRBV6-6 and TRBJ1-5, with 10 bases identical to TRBD1. The CDR3 covers 15 residues. Trimming removed 5 bases from V and 5 bases from J; junction bases left unmatched: 6. Germline assignment: CDR1 MNHNY and CDR2 SVGAGI (reference sequence). This chain's CDR3 is CASSRQGAPDQPQHF. Written as DNA, the CDR3 is TGTGCCAGCAGTCGACAGGGGGCGCCGGATCAGCCCCAGCATTTT.

V is TRBV24-1 and J is TRBJ2-3, with D maybe TRBD2 (5 bases). Trimming shortened V by 3 bases and J by 4 bases, and 16 bases separated the two germline ends. Germline CDR1 is KGHDR and CDR2 is SFDVKD. This CDR3 spans 16 amino acids. The CDR3 DNA reads TGTGCCACCAGTGATAGTTTTGGACTGTACCCAGATACGCAGTATTTT. Translation gives CATSDSFGLYPDTQYF.

In this sample, this clone turned up a few times. CDR3 sequence reads: CASSLEYGGRETQYF. The DNA for the CDR3 is TGTGCCAGCAGCTTGGAATACGGGGGACGGGAGACCCAGTACTTC. The genes are TRBV5-6 and TRBJ2-5, with D possibly matching TRBD2 (6 bases). CDR3 length equals 15 residues. The germline gives CDR1 SGHDT, CDR2 YYEEEE. With 0 bases removed from V and 5 bases from J, the gap between germline ends came to 14 bases.

CDR3 nucleotides: TGTGCCAGCAGCACTACGGACAGCCTACAGACCTACGAGCAGTACTTC. It codes for CASSTTDSLQTYEQYF. The chain has TRBV7-9 and TRBJ2-7, with D perhaps TRBD1 (6 bases). V was cut by 5 bases and J by 2 bases, with 19 bases left in between. The germline V gene has CDR1 SEHNR and CDR2 FQNEAQ (reference sequence). The CDR3 loop spans 16 amino acids.

V usage is TRBV28 and J usage is TRBJ2-1, with 11 nucleotides matching TRBD2. The CDR3 runs 17 residues. The V segment lost 8 bases and the J segment 7 bases; nucleotides outside the gene matches: 16. CDR1 is MDHEN, CDR2 SYDVKM, per germline. In nucleotides, the CDR3 is TGTGCCAGCGGGATATATAGCGGGAGGGCCCTCAGTAATGAGCAGTTCTTC. Amino acids: CASGIYSGRALSNEQFF.

The chain uses TRBV3-1 (or the pseudogene TRBV3-2) and TRBJ2-7; D is ambiguous. In germline, CDR1 is LGHDT, CDR2 YNNKEL (reference sequence). The V and J ends lost 3 bases and 4 bases respectively, with 13 bases between them. The CDR3 is 14 residues long. Written as DNA, the CDR3 is TGTGCCAGCAGCCATGGAGCAGGCCCTTACGAGCAGTACTTC. Residues: CASSHGAGPYEQYF.

This clone was recorded only once. The chain links TRBV18 to TRBJ2-1; D remains unclear. The CDR3 consists of 14 residues. Looked up from germline, CDR1 is KGHSH and CDR2 is LQKENI. V lost 1 base, J lost 5 bases, and 9 bases lay in between. The CDR3 DNA reads as TGTGCCAGCTCACCACGGACCAGCGACAATGAGCAGTTCTTC. Its translation: CASSPRTSDNEQFF.

The gene calls are TRBV14 and TRBJ1-3; D is uncertain. Germline V CDR1 and CDR2: SGHDN, FVKESK. This CDR3 is built from 16 residues. Trimming left V 2 bases short and J 0 bases short, with 11 bases between. CDR3 in amino acids: CASSQRQAPSGNTIYF. CDR3 nucleotides: TGTGCCAGCAGCCAACGTCAGGCCCCCTCTGGAAACACCATATATTTT. Supplemented by reference TRBV14 and TRBJ1-3, the full variable domain reads EAGVTQFPSHSVIEKGQTVTLRCDPISGHDNLYWYRRVMGKEIKFLLHFVKESKQDESGMPNNRFLAERTGGTYSTLKVQPAELEDSGVYFCASSQRQAPSGNTIYFGEGSWLTVV.

This clone showed up just once. The rearrangement uses TRBV27 and TRBJ2-5; TRBD1 aligns across 7 bases. CDR3 length: 15 residues. Germline V gene sequence: CDR1 MNHEY, CDR2 SMNVEV (reference sequence). V lost 6 bases, J lost 2 bases, and 9 bases stayed unmatched. The CDR3, as DNA: TGTGCCAGCAGGAGCTACGGGACAGCTCAAGAGACCCAGTACTTC. It encodes CASRSYGTAQETQYF.

This clone appeared once. The chain joins TRBV27 to TRBJ2-5; 7 nucleotides agree with TRBD1. The CDR3 contains 17 residues. The V and J ends lost 2 bases and 1 base, in that order; junction bases with no gene match: 10. Germline loops: CDR1 MNHEY, CDR2 SMNVEV (reference sequence). The CDR3 region is CASSLPRQGSTQETQYF. The CDR3 nucleotides are TGTGCCAGCAGTTTACCTCGACAGGGATCGACCCAAGAGACCCAGTACTTC.

This chain joins TRBV6-5 and TRBJ1-1; the D is unclear. CDR3 length equals 15 residues. Germline values: CDR1 MNHEY, CDR2 SVGAGI. The V end was cut by 5 bases, the J end by 1 base, with 14 bases between. The CDR3 nucleotides read TGTGCCAGCAGTCTCCTTATCCCGGAGAACACTGAAGCTTTCTTT. Encoded protein: CASSLLIPENTEAFF.

The chain employs TRBV10-1 and TRBJ2-1; no clear D gene. Trimming shortened V by 3 bases and J by 1 base, and 10 bases separated the two germline ends. The germline V gene encodes CDR1 WNHNN and CDR2 SYGVQD (reference sequence). CDR3 length: 15 amino acids. The CDR3 DNA follows: TGCGCCAGCAGTGAAAGGCGTCCATCCTACAATGAGCAGTTCTTC. Translated, it gives CASSERRPSYNEQFF.

The V and J genes are TRBV10-1 and TRBJ1-1; no definite D call. This CDR3 comprises 15 residues. The germline V gene has CDR1 WNHNN and CDR2 SYGVQD (reference sequence). V lost 5 bases and J lost 0, with 13 bases in between. As DNA, the CDR3 is TGCGCCAGCAGTCCGTCCGGTCAGATGAACACTGAAGCTTTCTTT. Its protein is CASSPSGQMNTEAFF.

This clone has just one count. This rearrangement joins TRBV7-9 to TRBJ1-1; D ambiguous. The V end lost 2 bases, the J end lost 12 bases, and 10 bases lay between the germline ends. The CDR3 is 11 amino acids. CDR1 is SEHNR, CDR2 FQNEAQ, per germline (reference sequence). CDR3 amino acids: CASSLSLGTFF. DNA for the CDR3: TGTGCCAGCAGCTTAAGTTTGGGAACTTTCTTT.

The V gene is TRBV9, the J gene TRBJ2-3; TRBD1 or TRBD2 may be the D gene (6 bases each). The CDR3 has 15 residues. Germline V gene data show CDR1 as SGDLS and CDR2 as YYNGEE. V lost 1 base, J lost 4 bases, and 13 bases lay in between. CDR3 sequence reads: CASSVLGGKADTQYF. In DNA, the CDR3 is TGTGCCAGCAGCGTACTAGGGGGGAAAGCAGATACGCAGTATTTT.